The clone carrying this TCR beta chain was picked up many times. What it binds is unknown. Researchers took RNA transcripts and amplified the TCR beta CDR3 regions from them. Carried out on the TCR CDR3, a first-round RT-PCR used the HTBI primer set. TCRdb used MiXCR to reprocess the multiplex PCR reads, holding one entry per CDR3 protein. Of 300,000 to 450,000 distinct CDR3 sequences in the sample, 15% are singletons; the top ten hold roughly 33%. The source of the PBMCs was 8 to 10 ml of fresh peripheral blood. These data originate in a study of T cells in Graves' hyperthyroidism and ophthalmopathy. For the study at large: Peripheral blood was collected at initial diagnosis, before any treatment.

Study findings and constraints: A 13 V-J signature model discriminated ophthalmopathy versus stable hyperthyroidism. Expanded thyroid clonotypes (above 0.001) were mostly also found in blood.

The receptor comes from a woman younger than 45 with Graves' hyperthyroidism. Sequences were obtained from blood.

The CDR3: CASSLRQGTDTQYF. The DNA of the CDR3 is TGCGCCAGCAGCCTGCGACAGGGAACAGATACGCAGTATTTT. The gene calls are TRBV5-1 and TRBJ2-3; 7 bases line up with TRBD1. This CDR3 comprises 14 residues. The V and J ends lost 4 bases and 3 bases, in that order; junction bases with no gene match: 5. Germline V gene sequence: CDR1 SGHRS, CDR2 YFSETQ.